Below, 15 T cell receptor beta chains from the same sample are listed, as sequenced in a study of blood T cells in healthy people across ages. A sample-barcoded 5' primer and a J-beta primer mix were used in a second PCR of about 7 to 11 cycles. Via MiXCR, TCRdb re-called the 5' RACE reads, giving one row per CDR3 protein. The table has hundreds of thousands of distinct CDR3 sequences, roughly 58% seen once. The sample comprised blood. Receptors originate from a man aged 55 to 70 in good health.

In DNA, the CDR3 is TGTGCCAGCAGCCAAGATGGGCGTCTGAGGGTTTCCTACAATGAGCAGTTCTTC. Amino acid sequence: CASSQDGRLRVSYNEQFF. The chain joins TRBV3-1 to TRBJ2-1; tentatively, D is TRBD2 (5 bases). The CDR3 runs 18 residues. Germline V gives CDR1 LGHDT, CDR2 YNNKEL (reference sequence). V was cut by 0 bases and J by 1 base, with 16 bases left in between.

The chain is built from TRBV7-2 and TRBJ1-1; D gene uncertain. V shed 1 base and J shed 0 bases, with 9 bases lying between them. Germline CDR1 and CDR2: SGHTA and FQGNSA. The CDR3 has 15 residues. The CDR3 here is CASSLDPVVNTEAFF. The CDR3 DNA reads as TGTGCCAGCAGCTTAGACCCGGTCGTGAACACTGAAGCTTTCTTT.

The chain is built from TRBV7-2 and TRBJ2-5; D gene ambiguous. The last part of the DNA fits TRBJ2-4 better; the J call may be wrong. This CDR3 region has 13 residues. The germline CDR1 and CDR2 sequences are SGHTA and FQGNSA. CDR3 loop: CASSLADLNIQYF. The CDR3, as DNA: TGTGCCAGCAGCTTAGCCGACTTAAACATTCAGTACTTC.

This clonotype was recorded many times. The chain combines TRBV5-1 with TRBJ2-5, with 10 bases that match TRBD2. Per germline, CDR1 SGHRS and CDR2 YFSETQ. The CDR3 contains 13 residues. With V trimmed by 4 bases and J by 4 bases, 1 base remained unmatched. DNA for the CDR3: TGCGCCAGCAGCGCTAGCGGGGGAGAGACCCAGTACTTC. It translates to CASSASGGETQYF.

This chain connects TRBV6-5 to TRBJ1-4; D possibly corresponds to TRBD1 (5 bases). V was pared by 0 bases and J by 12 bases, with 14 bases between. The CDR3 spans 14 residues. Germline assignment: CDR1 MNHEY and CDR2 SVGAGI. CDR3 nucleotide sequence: TGTGCCAGCAGTTACTCCCAGGGAAGGGGAGAACTGTTTTTT. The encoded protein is CASSYSQGRGELFF.

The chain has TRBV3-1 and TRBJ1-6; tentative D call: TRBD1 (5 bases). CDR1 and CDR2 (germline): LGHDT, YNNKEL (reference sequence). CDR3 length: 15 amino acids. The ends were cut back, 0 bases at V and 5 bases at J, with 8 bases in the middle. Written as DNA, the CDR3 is TGTGCCAGCAGCCAAGATCCCAGGGATAATTCACCCCTCCACTTT. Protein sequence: CASSQDPRDNSPLHF.

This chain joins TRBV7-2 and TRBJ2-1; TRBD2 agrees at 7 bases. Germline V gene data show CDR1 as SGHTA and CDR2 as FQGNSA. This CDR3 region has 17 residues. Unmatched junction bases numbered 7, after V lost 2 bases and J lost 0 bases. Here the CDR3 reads CASSLSRRGNSYNEQFF. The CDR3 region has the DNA TGTGCCAGCAGCTTATCGAGGCGGGGGAACTCCTACAATGAGCAGTTCTTC.

The CDR3 DNA is TGCAGTGCGGCCAGGGAGAGTGGGGCCAACGTCCTGACTTTC. Its protein is CSAARESGANVLTF. The genes are TRBV20-1 and TRBJ2-6; D may be TRBD1 or TRBD2 (5 bases each). This CDR3 is built from 14 residues. Germline loops: CDR1 DFQATT, CDR2 SNEGSKA (reference sequence). The V end was cut by 6 bases, the J end by 3 bases, with 12 bases between.

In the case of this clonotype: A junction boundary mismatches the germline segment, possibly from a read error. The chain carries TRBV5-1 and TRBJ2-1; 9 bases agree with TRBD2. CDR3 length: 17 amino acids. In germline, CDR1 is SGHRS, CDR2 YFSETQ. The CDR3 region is CASSFREASGIYNKQFF. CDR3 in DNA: TGCGCCAGCAGCTTTCGAGAGGCTAGCGGGATCTACAATAAGCAGTTCTTC.

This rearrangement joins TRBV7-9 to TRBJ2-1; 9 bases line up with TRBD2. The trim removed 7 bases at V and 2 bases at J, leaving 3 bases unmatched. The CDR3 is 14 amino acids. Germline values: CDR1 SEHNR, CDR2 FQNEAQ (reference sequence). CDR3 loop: CASTPSGAYNEQFF. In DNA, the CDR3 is TGTGCCAGCACCCCTAGCGGGGCCTACAATGAGCAGTTCTTC.

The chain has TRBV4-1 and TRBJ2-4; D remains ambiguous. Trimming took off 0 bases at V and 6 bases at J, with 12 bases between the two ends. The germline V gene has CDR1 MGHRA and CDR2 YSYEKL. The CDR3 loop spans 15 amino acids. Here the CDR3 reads CASSQDGPTPNIQYF. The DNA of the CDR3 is TGCGCCAGCAGCCAAGATGGCCCGACCCCAAACATTCAGTACTTC.

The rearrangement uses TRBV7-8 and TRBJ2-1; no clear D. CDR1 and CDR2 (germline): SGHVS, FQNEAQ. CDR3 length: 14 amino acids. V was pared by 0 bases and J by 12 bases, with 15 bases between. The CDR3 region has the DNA TGTGCCAGCAGCTTAGCGGGAACTTCAGGTGGGCAGTTCTTC. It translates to CASSLAGTSGGQFF.

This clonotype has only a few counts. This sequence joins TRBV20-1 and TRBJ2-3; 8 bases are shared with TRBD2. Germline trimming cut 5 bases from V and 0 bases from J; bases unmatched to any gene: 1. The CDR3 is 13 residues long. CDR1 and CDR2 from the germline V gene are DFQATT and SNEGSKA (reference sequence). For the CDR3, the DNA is TGCAGTGCTCAGCGGGGGAGCACAGATACGCAGTATTTT. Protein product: CSAQRGSTDTQYF.

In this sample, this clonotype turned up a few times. CDR3 residues: CASSPDATSSYNSPLHF. CDR3 coding DNA: TGTGCCAGCAGCCCGGACGCCACGAGCTCCTATAATTCACCCCTCCACTTT. V usage is TRBV12-3 or TRBV12-4 and J usage is TRBJ1-6; no firm D call. The V gene lost 6 bases and the J gene lost 0 bases, with 15 bases spanning the gap. There are 17 residues in the CDR3.

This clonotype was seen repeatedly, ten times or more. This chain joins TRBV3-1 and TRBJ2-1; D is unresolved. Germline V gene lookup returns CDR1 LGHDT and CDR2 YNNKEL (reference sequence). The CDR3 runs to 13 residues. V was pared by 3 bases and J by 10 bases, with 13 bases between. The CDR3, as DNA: TGTGCCAGCAGCCAGGCCTCGGTGGGCGAGCAGTTCTTC. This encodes CASSQASVGEQFF.